This T cell receptor beta chain stems from a study of blood T cell repertoires in COVID-19. Source study methods: Using reference gene primer amplification, nucleated cell counts were estimated. This table comes from immunoSEQ multiplex PCR, and its TCRdb copy is limited to in-frame clones, with some not included. That table is the source of V, J and clone size, and D and trimming were worked out from the DNA. The sample records about 250,000 clones, 88% being singletons. The ends lost 5 bases at V and 9 bases at J; junction bases unmatched: 6. The CDR3 runs to 15 residues. Germline V gene sequence: CDR1 MNHEY, CDR2 SVGAGI. Among Cohort 3 donors, those recovered had two negative PCRs, clearance, or symptom resolution.

The chain combines TRBV6-5 with TRBJ2-1, with 14 bases lining up with TRBD2. This TCR came from a woman in her 50s who had recovered from COVID-19. Material for sequencing was PBMCs or T cells enriched from blood (not recorded which). The DNA for the CDR3 is TGTGCCAGCAGTAAACGACTAGCGGGAGGGTTTGAGCAGTTCTTC. Protein: CASSKRLAGGFEQFF.